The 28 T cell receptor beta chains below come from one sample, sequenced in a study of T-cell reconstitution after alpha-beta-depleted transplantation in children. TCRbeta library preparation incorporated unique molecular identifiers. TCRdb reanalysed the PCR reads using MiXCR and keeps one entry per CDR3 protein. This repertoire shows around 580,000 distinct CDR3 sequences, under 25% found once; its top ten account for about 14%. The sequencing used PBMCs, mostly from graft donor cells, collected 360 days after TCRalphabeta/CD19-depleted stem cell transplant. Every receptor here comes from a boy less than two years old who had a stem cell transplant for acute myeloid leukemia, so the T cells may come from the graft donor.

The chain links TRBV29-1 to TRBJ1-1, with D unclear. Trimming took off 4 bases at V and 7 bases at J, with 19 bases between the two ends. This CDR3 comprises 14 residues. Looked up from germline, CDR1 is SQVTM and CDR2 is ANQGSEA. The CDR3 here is CSVVPGRPKGEAFF. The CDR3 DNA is TGCAGCGTTGTTCCCGGACGACCAAAAGGTGAAGCTTTCTTT.

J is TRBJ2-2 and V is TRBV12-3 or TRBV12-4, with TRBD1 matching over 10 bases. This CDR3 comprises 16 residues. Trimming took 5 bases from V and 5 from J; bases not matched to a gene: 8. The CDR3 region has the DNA TGTGCCAGCAGTCCAGTCGGGACAGGGGTGACCGGGGAGCTGTTTTTT. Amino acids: CASSPVGTGVTGELFF.

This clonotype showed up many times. The DNA for the CDR3 is TGTGCCAGCAGTTACTCGAAGAAGGGGTCTTACACCGGGGAGCTGTTTTTT. Translated, it gives CASSYSKKGSYTGELFF. The rearrangement links TRBV6-5 to TRBJ2-2, with a possible D match to TRBD1 (5 bases). The germline V and J ends were trimmed by 0 bases and 3 bases, with 14 bases remaining between them. The CDR3 is made up of 17 amino acids. Germline CDR1 is MNHEY and CDR2 is SVGAGI.

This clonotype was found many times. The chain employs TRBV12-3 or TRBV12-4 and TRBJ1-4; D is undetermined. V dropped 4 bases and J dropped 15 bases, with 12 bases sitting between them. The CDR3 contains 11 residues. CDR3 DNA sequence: TGTGCCAGCAGTTCAGAGGAGCGGATGTTTTTT. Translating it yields CASSSEERMFF.

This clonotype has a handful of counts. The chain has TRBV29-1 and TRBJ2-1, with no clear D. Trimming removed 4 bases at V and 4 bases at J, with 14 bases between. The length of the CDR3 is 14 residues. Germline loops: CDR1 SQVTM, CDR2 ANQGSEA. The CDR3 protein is CSVGSRVSYNEQFF. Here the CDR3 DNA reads TGCAGCGTTGGGTCCCGGGTCTCTTACAATGAGCAGTTCTTC.

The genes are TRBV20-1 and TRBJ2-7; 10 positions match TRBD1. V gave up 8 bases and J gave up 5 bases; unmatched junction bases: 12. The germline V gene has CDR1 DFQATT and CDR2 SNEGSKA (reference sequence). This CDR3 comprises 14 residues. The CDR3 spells CSTPVGQGTHEQYF. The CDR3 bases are TGCAGTACTCCGGTGGGACAGGGGACCCACGAGCAGTACTTC.

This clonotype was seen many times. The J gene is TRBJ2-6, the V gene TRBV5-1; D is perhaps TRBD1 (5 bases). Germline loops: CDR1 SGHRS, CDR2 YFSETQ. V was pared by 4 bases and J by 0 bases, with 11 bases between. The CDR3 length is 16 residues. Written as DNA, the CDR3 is TGCGCCAGCAGCAAGACAGTCCGCTCTGGGGCCAACGTCCTGACTTTC. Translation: CASSKTVRSGANVLTF.

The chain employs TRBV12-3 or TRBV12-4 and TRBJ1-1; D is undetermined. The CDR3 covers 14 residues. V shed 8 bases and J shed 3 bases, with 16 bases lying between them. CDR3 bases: TGTGCCAGCCGTTCGCAGGAGAGGGACACTGAAGCTTTCTTT. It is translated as CASRSQERDTEAFF.

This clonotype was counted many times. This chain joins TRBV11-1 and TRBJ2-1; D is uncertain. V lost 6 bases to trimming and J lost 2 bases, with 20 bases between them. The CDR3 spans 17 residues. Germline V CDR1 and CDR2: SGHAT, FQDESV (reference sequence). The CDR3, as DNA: TGTGCCAGCAGTCCAACCGGCCCTAGGAGCCCCTACAATGAGCAGTTCTTC. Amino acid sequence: CASSPTGPRSPYNEQFF.

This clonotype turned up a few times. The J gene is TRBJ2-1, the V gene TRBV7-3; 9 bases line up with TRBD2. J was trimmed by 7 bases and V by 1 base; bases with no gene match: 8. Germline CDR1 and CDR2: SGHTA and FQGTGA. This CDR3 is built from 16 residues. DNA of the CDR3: TGTGCCAGCAGCTTAAGCGGGGGGGCGCTTGAGAATGAGCAGTTCTTC. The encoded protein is CASSLSGGALENEQFF.

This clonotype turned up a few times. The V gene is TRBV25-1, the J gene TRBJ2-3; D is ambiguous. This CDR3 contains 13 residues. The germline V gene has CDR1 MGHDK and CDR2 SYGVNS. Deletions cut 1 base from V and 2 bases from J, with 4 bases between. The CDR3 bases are TGTGCCAGCAGTGAATCCCCCACAGATACGCAGTATTTT. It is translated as CASSESPTDTQYF. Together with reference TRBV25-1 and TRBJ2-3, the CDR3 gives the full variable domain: EADIYQTPRYLVIGTGKKITLECSQTMGHDKMYWYQQDPGMELHLIHYSYGVNSTEKGDLSSESTVSRIRTEHFPLTLESARPSHTSQYLCASSESPTDTQYFGPGTRLTVL.

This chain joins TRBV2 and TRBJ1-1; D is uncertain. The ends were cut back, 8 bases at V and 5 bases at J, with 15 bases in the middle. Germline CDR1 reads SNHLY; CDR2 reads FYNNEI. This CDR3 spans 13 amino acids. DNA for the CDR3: TGTGCCAGCCACCGAGGAAGGGAAACTGAAGCTTTCTTT. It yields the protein CASHRGRETEAFF.

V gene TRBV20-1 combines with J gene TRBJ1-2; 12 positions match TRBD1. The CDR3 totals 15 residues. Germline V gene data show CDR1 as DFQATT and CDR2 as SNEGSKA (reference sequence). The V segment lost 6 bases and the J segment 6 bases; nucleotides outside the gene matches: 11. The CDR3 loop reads CSASSRDRGLDGYTF. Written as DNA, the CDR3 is TGCAGTGCATCCTCCCGGGACAGGGGGCTTGATGGCTACACCTTC.

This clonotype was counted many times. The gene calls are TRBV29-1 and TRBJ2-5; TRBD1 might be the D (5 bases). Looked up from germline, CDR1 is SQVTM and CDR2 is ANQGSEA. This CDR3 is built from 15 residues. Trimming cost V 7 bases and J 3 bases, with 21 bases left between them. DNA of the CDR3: TGCAGCGCCGGAAGTGGCTGGGGCTTGAAAGAGACCCAGTACTTC. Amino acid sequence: CSAGSGWGLKETQYF.

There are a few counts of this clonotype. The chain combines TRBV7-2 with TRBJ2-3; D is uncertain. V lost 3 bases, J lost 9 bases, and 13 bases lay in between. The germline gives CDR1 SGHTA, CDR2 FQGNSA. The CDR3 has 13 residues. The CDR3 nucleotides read TGTGCCAGCAGCTTTGCGTCAGTAGTAACGCAGTATTTT. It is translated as CASSFASVVTQYF.

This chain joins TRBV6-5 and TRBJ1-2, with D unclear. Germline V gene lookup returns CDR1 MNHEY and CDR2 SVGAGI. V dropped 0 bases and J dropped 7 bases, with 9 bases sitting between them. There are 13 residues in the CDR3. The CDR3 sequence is CASSYSNIFGYTF. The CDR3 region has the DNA TGTGCCAGCAGTTACTCGAACATCTTTGGCTACACCTTC.

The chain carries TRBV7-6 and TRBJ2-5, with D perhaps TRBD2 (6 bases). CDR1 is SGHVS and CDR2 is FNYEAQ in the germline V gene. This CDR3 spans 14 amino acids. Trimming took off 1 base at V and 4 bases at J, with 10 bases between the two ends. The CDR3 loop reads CASSLGSGVETQYF. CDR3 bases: TGTGCCAGCAGCTTAGGGTCGGGGGTAGAGACCCAGTACTTC.

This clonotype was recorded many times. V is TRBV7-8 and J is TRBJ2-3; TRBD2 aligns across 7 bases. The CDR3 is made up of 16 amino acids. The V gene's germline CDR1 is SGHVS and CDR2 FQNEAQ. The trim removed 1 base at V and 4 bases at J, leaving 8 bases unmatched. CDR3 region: CASSLGWGGSSDTQYF. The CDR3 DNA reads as TGTGCCAGCAGCTTAGGTTGGGGGGGGTCTTCAGATACGCAGTATTTT.

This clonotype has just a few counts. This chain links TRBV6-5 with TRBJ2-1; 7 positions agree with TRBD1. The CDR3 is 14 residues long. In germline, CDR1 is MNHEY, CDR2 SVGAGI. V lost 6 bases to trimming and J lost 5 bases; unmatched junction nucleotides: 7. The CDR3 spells CASRGDSNNNEQFF. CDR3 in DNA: TGTGCCAGCAGGGGGGACAGCAACAACAATGAGCAGTTCTTC.

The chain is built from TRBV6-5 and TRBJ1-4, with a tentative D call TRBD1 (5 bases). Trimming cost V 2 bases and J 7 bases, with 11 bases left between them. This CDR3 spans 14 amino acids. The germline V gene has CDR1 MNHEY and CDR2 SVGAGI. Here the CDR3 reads CASSYIGGGEKLFF. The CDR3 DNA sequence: TGTGCCAGCAGTTACATCGGGGGTGGTGAAAAACTGTTTTTT.

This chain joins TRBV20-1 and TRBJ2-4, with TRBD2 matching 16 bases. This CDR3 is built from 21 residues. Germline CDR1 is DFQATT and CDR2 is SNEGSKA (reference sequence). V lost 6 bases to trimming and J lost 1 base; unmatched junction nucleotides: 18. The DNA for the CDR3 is TGCAGTGCCAAGCTGAGACCGGGACTAGCGGGGGGGGATGTTGCCAAAAACATTCAGTACTTC. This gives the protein CSAKLRPGLAGGDVAKNIQYF.

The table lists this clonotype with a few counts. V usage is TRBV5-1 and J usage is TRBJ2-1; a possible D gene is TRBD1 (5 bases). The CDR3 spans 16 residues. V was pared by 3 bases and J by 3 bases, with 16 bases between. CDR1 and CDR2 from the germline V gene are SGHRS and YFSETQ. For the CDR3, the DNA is TGCGCCAGCAGCTCCGACAGTGGGGATTACTACAATGAGCAGTTCTTC. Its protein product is CASSSDSGDYYNEQFF.

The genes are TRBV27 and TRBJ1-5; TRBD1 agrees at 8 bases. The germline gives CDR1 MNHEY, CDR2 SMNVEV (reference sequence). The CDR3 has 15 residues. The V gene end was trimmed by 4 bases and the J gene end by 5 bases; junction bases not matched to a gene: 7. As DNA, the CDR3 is TGTGCCAGCAGTTCAGGACAGGGACCTTATCAGCCCCAGCATTTT. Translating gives CASSSGQGPYQPQHF.

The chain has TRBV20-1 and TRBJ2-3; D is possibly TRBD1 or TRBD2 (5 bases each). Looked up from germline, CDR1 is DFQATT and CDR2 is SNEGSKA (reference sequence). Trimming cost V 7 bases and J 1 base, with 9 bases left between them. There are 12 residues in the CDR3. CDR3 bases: TGCAGTGTTTCGGGGCGCACAGATACGCAGTATTTT. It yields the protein CSVSGRTDTQYF.

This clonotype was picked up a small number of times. The CDR3 DNA reads as TGCAGCGTGCATGCTATACAGGGGGGGCTACGCGAGCAGTACGTC. This codes for CSVHAIQGGLREQYV. The V gene is TRBV29-1, the J gene TRBJ2-7, with D possibly TRBD1 on 8 matching bases. V dropped 6 bases and J dropped 6 bases, with 24 bases sitting between them. This CDR3 region has 15 residues. CDR1 and CDR2 (germline): SQVTM, ANQGSEA.

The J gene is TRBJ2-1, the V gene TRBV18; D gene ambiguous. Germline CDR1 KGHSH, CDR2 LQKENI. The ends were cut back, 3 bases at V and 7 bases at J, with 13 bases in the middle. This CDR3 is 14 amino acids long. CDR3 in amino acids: CASSPAWVWNEQFF. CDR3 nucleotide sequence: TGTGCCAGCTCACCTGCATGGGTTTGGAATGAGCAGTTCTTC.

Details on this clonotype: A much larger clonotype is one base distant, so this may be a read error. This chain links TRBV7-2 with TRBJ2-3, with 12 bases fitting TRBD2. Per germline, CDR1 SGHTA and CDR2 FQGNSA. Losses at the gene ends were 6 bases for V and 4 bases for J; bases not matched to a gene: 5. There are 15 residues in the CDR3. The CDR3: CASRLSSGGADTQYF. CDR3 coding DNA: TGTGCCAGCAGACTGTCTAGCGGGGGGGCAGATACGCAGTATTTT.

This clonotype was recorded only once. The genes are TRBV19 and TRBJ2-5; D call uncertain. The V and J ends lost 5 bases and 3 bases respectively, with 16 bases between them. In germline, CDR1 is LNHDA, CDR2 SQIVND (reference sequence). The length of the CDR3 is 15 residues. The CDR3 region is CASSRAGFSEETQYF. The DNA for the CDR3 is TGTGCCAGTAGTCGCGCAGGCTTTTCCGAAGAGACCCAGTACTTC.